The clone carrying this TCR beta chain was seen many times. Its antigen is undetermined. This specimen belongs to a study of identical twins. Every sampled donor was Caucasian and healthy. The study, taken as a whole, reports: The study found excess low generation probability among twin-shared out-of-frame alpha sequences.

The authors used template switching to add a universal primer site and gave cDNA unique molecular identifiers. One entry per CDR3 protein results from TCRdb running MiXCR on the 5' RACE reads. The table shows fewer than 250,000 distinct CDR3 sequences, with about 7% occurring only once. CDR1 and CDR2 (germline): SGHAT, FQNNGV. This CDR3 is 15 amino acids long. Trimming left V 5 bases short and J 8 bases short, with 20 bases between. The same data also went into a second study, on yellow fever vaccine responses in identical twins.

The chain uses TRBV11-2 and TRBJ2-3; maybe TRBD2 (6 bases). The sample taken for sequencing was memory (CD45RO+) T cells sorted from blood. The sequence was collected from a woman between 18 and 30 years old in good health. The DNA of the CDR3 is TGTGCCAGCAGCAAATGGGGGGACCGTTTATCTACGCAGTATTTT. It specifies CASSKWGDRLSTQYF.